This record looks at one T cell receptor (beta chain) sequence and its context. This specimen belongs to a study of CD4 and CD8 cells across lung adenocarcinoma regions. Germline trimming cut 1 base from V and 9 bases from J; bases unmatched to any gene: 6. The germline V gene encodes CDR1 SGHNT and CDR2 YENEEA. This CDR3 is 14 amino acids long. TCRdb re-called the PCR reads through MiXCR, storing one row per CDR3 protein. The profile shows about 11,000 distinct CDR3 sequences, approximately 53% of them singletons. The patients had localized lung adenocarcinoma, a non-small cell subtype. This receptor was identified in a female donor with lung adenocarcinoma. The CD4 and CD8 labels of this study may be unreliable. V and J are TRBV11-3 and TRBJ2-1; 7 bases align to TRBD2. Sequencing used CD8+ T cells from the center of a lung tumor. CDR3 nucleotides: TGTGCCAGCAGCTTAGGCGGGAGTAGGGGTGAGCAGTTCTTC. Protein: CASSLGGSRGEQFF.